These 24 T cell receptor beta chains share one sample of origin, sequenced in a study of graft-versus-host responses after intestinal transplantation. Using immunoSEQ multiplex PCR, the repertoire was profiled, and TCRdb retains in-frame clones only, with some absent. The sample carries 80,000 to 100,000 clones, around 90% recorded once. No cognate antigen is known for these TCRs. The source was unstimulated CD8+ T cells sorted from spleen or lymph node cells, collected before transplant. These receptors all come from a human donor who was the organ donor for an intestinal transplant.

The genes are TRBV6-5 and TRBJ1-2; possibly TRBD1 for D (6 bases). This CDR3 contains 13 residues. Germline V gene data show CDR1 as MNHEY and CDR2 as SVGAGI. Deletions cut 3 bases from V and 8 bases from J, with 13 bases between. As DNA, the CDR3 is TGTGCCAGCAGTTATTCAGGGGTCGAAGGCTACACCTTC. Amino acid sequence: CASSYSGVEGYTF.

Comment on this clone: The junction shows a germline mismatch at one end, possibly a read error. The chain has TRBV7-7 and TRBJ2-5, with 9 bases aligning to TRBD1. The CDR3 has 13 residues. Per germline, CDR1 SSHAT and CDR2 FNYEAQ (reference sequence). The CDR3 DNA reads as TGTGCTAGCAGCTTGACAGGGGGAGAGACCCAGTACTTC. Translation gives CASSLTGGETQYF.

In its sample, this clone was seen once. The gene calls are TRBV5-8 and TRBJ2-3; tentatively, D is TRBD1 (5 bases). V was trimmed by 0 bases and J by 5 bases, leaving 22 bases between them. From germline, CDR1 is SGHTS and CDR2 YDEGEE. CDR3 length: 18 amino acids. The CDR3 sequence is CASSLALGAVVLKDTQYF. DNA for the CDR3: TGTGCCAGCAGCTTGGCCCTTGGGGCGGTGGTGCTCAAAGATACGCAGTATTTT.

The rearrangement uses TRBV5-1 and TRBJ2-1; D remains unclear. The germline CDR1 and CDR2 sequences are SGHRS and YFSETQ. The CDR3 sequence is 13 residues long. Trimming took 0 bases from V and 10 from J, leaving 11 bases between them. In DNA form, the CDR3 reads TGCGCCAGCAGCTTGGTCCCTTACGGGGAGCAGTTCTTC. It codes for CASSLVPYGEQFF.

The chain uses TRBV5-6 and TRBJ2-3, with TRBD1 identical over 8 bases. Germline V lookup: CDR1 SGHDT, CDR2 YYEEEE. The V gene end was trimmed by 3 bases and the J gene end by 5 bases; junction bases not matched to a gene: 8. The CDR3 contains 15 residues. The CDR3 sequence: CASSWGTGGGDTQYF. The CDR3, as DNA: TGTGCCAGCAGCTGGGGGACAGGTGGGGGAGATACGCAGTATTTT.

The chain combines TRBV9 with TRBJ2-1; TRBD2 might be the D (6 bases). Germline CDR1 is SGDLS and CDR2 is YYNGEE. V was cut by 4 bases and J by 0 bases, with 23 bases left in between. This CDR3 region has 19 residues. The CDR3 sequence is CASSLRAEGGTSSYNEQFF. CDR3 sequence (DNA): TGTGCCAGCAGCCTCCGCGCGGAGGGCGGGACGAGCTCCTACAATGAGCAGTTCTTC.

This chain joins TRBV4-1 and TRBJ2-5, with 7 nucleotides matching TRBD2. There are 14 residues in the CDR3. The V segment lost 4 bases and the J segment 3 bases; nucleotides outside the gene matches: 5. The germline CDR1 and CDR2 sequences are MGHRA and YSYEKL. The CDR3 DNA reads as TGCGCCAGCAGCCCGTGGGGGGGGGAAGAGACCCAGTACTTC. This encodes CASSPWGGEETQYF.

The gene calls are TRBV14 and TRBJ2-7; TRBD1 is a possible D gene (6 bases). Trimming took 3 bases from V and 3 from J, leaving 12 bases between them. The CDR3 is 14 amino acids. Germline CDR1 reads SGHDN; CDR2 reads FVKESK. The CDR3 DNA follows: TGTGCCAGCAGCCATGACAGGACCCACTACGAGCAGTACTTC. Translating it yields CASSHDRTHYEQYF.

Only one count was recorded for this clone. V is TRBV30 and J is TRBJ1-1, with 7 bases identical to TRBD1. The junction had 3 bases not matched to a gene; V was cut back by 5 bases and J by 0 bases. The CDR3 loop spans 13 amino acids. Germline V gene data show CDR1 as GTSNPN and CDR2 as SVGIG (reference sequence). CDR3 region: CAWRGTVNTEAFF. In nucleotides, the CDR3 is TGTGCCTGGCGTGGGACAGTGAACACTGAAGCTTTCTTT.

V usage is TRBV9 and J usage is TRBJ2-3; TRBD2 matches 7 bases. The CDR3 consists of 17 residues. CDR1 is SGDLS and CDR2 is YYNGEE in the germline V gene. V lost 4 bases and J lost 1; bases outside the gene matches: 12. CDR3 bases: TGTGCCAGCAGCCAACGCCATAGCGGGCTAGGCACAGATACGCAGTATTTT. Encoded protein: CASSQRHSGLGTDTQYF.

This clone was detected once. As DNA, the CDR3 is TGTGCCAGCAGCTTGGGGGCAATGAACACTGAAGCTTTCTTT. Translated, it gives CASSLGAMNTEAFF. The chain uses TRBV5-4 and TRBJ1-1; unclear D gene. CDR3 length: 14 amino acids. The V and J ends lost 0 bases and 0 bases respectively, with 6 bases between them. CDR1 and CDR2 from the germline V gene are SGHNT and YYREEE (reference sequence). The full variable domain, in which reference TRBV5-4 and TRBJ1-1 provide the parts outside the CDR3, is ETGVTQSPTHLIKTRGQQVTLRCSSQSGHNTVSWYQQALGQGPQFIFQYYREEENGRGNFPPRFSGLQFPNYSSELNVNALELDDSALYLCASSLGAMNTEAFFGQGTRLTVV.

CDR3 sequence reads: CASSPTGTGGYEQYF. The CDR3 DNA reads TGTGCCAGCAGCCCGACCGGGACAGGGGGCTACGAGCAGTACTTC. V is TRBV7-9 and J is TRBJ2-7; 11 nucleotides line up with TRBD1. CDR1 and CDR2 from the germline V gene are SEHNR and FQNEAQ (reference sequence). CDR3 length equals 15 residues. V was pared by 5 bases and J by 3 bases, with 6 bases of the junction left unmatched.

The chain joins TRBV5-6 to TRBJ2-2; the D gene is possibly TRBD1 (6 bases). The CDR3 has 16 amino acids. Trimming pared 2 bases from V and 4 bases from J, leaving 15 bases between. Germline lookup yields CDR1 SGHDT and CDR2 YYEEEE. Here the CDR3 reads CASSLITGSATGELFF. DNA of the CDR3: TGTGCCAGCAGCTTAATTACAGGGTCGGCCACCGGGGAGCTGTTTTTT.

This chain uses TRBV4-1 with TRBJ1-6, with 9 bases identical to TRBD1. This CDR3 region has 16 residues. J lost 7 bases, V lost 4 bases, and 8 bases had no gene match. Germline assignment: CDR1 MGHRA and CDR2 YSYEKL. In DNA form, the CDR3 reads TGCGCCAGCAGCCCGGGACAGGGTTGTGGAAATTCACCCCTCCACTTT. As protein: CASSPGQGCGNSPLHF.

For the CDR3, the DNA is TGTGCCAGCAATATCTCCTACGAGCAGTACTTC. As protein: CASNISYEQYF. The V and J genes are TRBV6-4 and TRBJ2-7, with D uncertain. Germline V gene data show CDR1 as MRHNA and CDR2 as SNTAGT. Trimming stripped 7 bases from V and 0 bases from J, with 4 bases between. The CDR3 totals 11 residues.

The V and J genes are TRBV7-9 and TRBJ2-7; tentatively, D is TRBD2 (7 bases). With 5 bases removed from V and 0 bases from J, the gap between germline ends came to 14 bases. There are 15 residues in the CDR3. The germline CDR1 and CDR2 sequences are SEHNR and FQNEAQ (reference sequence). CDR3 protein: CASSEGGANSYEQYF. DNA of the CDR3: TGTGCCAGCAGCGAAGGGGGGGCAAACTCCTACGAGCAGTACTTC.

V is TRBV5-1 and J is TRBJ2-1; TRBD1 matches at 9 bases. The CDR3 runs to 15 residues. With V trimmed by 5 bases and J by 4 bases, 7 bases remained unmatched. Germline CDR1 is SGHRS and CDR2 is YFSETQ. Here the CDR3 reads CASSYRDRVYNEQFF. DNA of the CDR3: TGCGCCAGCAGTTACCGGGACAGGGTATACAATGAGCAGTTCTTC.

The gene calls are TRBV2 and TRBJ1-1, with 8 bases identical to TRBD1. CDR1 and CDR2 from the germline V gene are SNHLY and FYNNEI. J gave up 2 bases and V 1 base, and 9 bases lay outside the gene matches. CDR3 size: 17 residues. The CDR3, as DNA: TGTGCCAGCAGTGAAGGGCAGGGGGCTTTTGTAAACACTGAAGCTTTCTTT. As protein: CASSEGQGAFVNTEAFF.

The chain combines TRBV28 with TRBJ2-3; D ambiguous. Per the germline V gene, CDR1 is MDHEN and CDR2 is SYDVKM. Trimming pared 4 bases from V and 4 bases from J, leaving 6 bases between. There are 12 residues in the CDR3. The CDR3 DNA reads TGTGCCAGCAGTTACATCGCAGATACGCAGTATTTT. Its translation is CASSYIADTQYF.

In its sample, this clone was seen a few times. The rearrangement joins TRBV30 to TRBJ2-1, with D perhaps matching TRBD1 (5 bases). Germline CDR1 GTSNPN, CDR2 SVGIG (reference sequence). The CDR3 has 13 residues. Trimming took off 4 bases at V and 0 bases at J, with 7 bases between the two ends. This chain's CDR3 is CAWTTGSYNEQFF. The CDR3 DNA reads as TGTGCCTGGACTACAGGCTCCTACAATGAGCAGTTCTTC.

This chain joins TRBV10-1 and TRBJ1-1; D might be TRBD1 (6 bases). This CDR3 has 15 amino acids. Per the germline V gene, CDR1 is WNHNN and CDR2 is SYGVQD (reference sequence). Trimming took 0 bases from V and 5 from J, leaving 13 bases between them. The CDR3 here is CASSESGGAGTEAFF. The DNA of the CDR3 is TGCGCCAGCAGTGAGTCGGGGGGGGCAGGGACTGAAGCTTTCTTT.

V gene TRBV19 combines with J gene TRBJ2-1; 7 bases agree with TRBD2. Trimming cost V 5 bases and J 1 base; bases outside gene matches: 5. CDR1 and CDR2 from the germline V gene are LNHDA and SQIVND (reference sequence). The CDR3 runs to 15 residues. CDR3 DNA: TGTGCCAGTAGTTCAGCGGGACCTTCCTACAATGAGCAGTTCTTC. Encoded protein: CASSSAGPSYNEQFF.

This clone was recorded only once. This chain joins TRBV11-2 and TRBJ2-7; 14 nucleotides line up with TRBD2. The CDR3 loop spans 14 amino acids. From germline, CDR1 is SGHAT and CDR2 FQNNGV. V was clipped by 6 bases and J by 9 bases; unmatched bases: 7. In DNA, the CDR3 is TGTGCCAGCAGATCGGGACTAGCGGGAGTTTGGCAGTACTTC. It specifies CASRSGLAGVWQYF.

This clone has just one count. This chain links TRBV7-9 with TRBJ1-4, with a tentative D call TRBD1 (5 bases). The CDR3 has 12 amino acids. The germline CDR1 and CDR2 sequences are SEHNR and FQNEAQ (reference sequence). V shed 3 bases and J shed 12 bases, with 11 bases lying between them. CDR3 coding DNA: TGTGCCAGCAGCTTTGGCGGGGCGGAACTGTTTTTT. It translates to CASSFGGAELFF.